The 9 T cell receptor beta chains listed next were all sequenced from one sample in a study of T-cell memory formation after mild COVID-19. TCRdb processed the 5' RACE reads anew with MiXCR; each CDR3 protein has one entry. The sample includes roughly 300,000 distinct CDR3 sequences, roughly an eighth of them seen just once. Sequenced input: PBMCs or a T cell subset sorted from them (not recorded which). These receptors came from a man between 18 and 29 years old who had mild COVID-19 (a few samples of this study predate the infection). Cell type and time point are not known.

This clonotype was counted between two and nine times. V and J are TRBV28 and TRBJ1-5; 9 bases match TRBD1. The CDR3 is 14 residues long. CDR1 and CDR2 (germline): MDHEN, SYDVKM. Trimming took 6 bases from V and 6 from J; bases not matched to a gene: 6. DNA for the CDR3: TGTGCCAGCAGCTCACCACAGGGGGCTCAGCCCCAGCATTTT. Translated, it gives CASSSPQGAQPQHF.

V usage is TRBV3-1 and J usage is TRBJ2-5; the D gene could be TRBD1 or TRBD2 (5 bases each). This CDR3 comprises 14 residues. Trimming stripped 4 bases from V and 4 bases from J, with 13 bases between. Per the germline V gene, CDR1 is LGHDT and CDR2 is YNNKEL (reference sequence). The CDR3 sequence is CASSRGERIETQYF. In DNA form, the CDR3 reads TGTGCCAGCAGCCGAGGGGAACGTATAGAGACCCAGTACTTC.

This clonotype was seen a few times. The CDR3 is CASSLLETGSSGANVLTF. Written as DNA, the CDR3 is TGCGCCAGCAGCTTGTTAGAGACAGGGAGCTCTGGGGCCAACGTCCTGACTTTC. V and J are TRBV5-1 and TRBJ2-6; 7 bases fit TRBD1. J was trimmed by 0 bases and V by 1 base; bases with no gene match: 7. Germline V gives CDR1 SGHRS, CDR2 YFSETQ. The CDR3 is made up of 18 amino acids.

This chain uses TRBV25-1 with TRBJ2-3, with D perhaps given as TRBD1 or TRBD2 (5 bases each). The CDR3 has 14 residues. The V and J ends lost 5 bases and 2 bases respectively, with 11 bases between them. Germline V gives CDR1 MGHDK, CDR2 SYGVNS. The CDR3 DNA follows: TGTGCCAGCAGTCACCGGGACGTCACAGATACGCAGTATTTT. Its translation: CASSHRDVTDTQYF.

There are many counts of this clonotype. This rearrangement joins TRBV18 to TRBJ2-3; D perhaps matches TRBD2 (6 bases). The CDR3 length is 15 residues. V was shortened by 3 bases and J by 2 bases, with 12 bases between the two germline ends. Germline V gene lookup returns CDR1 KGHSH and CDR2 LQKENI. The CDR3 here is CASSPSRDSTDTQYF. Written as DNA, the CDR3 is TGTGCCAGCTCACCTTCGCGGGACTCCACAGATACGCAGTATTTT.

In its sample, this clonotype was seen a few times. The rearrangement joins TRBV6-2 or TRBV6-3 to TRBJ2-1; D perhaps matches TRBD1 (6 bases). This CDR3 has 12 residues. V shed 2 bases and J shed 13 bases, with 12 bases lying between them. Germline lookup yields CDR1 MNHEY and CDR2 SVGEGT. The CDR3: CASSYDRTAQFF. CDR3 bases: TGTGCCAGCAGTTACGATCGGACAGCCCAGTTCTTC.

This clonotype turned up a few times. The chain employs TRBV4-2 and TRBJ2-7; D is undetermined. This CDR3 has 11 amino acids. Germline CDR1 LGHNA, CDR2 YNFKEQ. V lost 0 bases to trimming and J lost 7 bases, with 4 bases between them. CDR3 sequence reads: CASSQDREQYF. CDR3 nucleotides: TGTGCCAGCAGCCAAGATCGGGAGCAGTACTTC.

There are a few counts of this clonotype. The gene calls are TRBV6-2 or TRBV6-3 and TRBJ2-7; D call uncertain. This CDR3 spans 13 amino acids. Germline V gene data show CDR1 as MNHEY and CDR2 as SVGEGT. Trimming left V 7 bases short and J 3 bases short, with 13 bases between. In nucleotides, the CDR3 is TGTGCCAGCAAGGACGGAGAAAACTACGAGCAGTACGTC. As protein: CASKDGENYEQYV.

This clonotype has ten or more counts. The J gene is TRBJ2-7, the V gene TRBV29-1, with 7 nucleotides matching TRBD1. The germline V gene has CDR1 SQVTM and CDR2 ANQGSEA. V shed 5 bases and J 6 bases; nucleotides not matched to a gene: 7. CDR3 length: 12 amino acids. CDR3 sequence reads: CSVNDRAGEQYF. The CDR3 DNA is TGCAGCGTTAACGACAGGGCAGGCGAGCAGTACTTC.